The T cell receptor beta chain under discussion was sequenced for a study of PD-1 blockade in classical Hodgkin lymphoma. The wider study: Nivolumab was given intravenously to patients at 3 mg/kg every 2 weeks.

After autologous stem cell transplantation all patients relapsed, and prior brentuximab vedotin exposure differed between cohorts. The CDR3 consists of 15 residues. Trimming took 1 base from V and 8 from J, leaving 15 bases between them. CDR1 and CDR2 from the germline V gene are SEHNR and FQNEAQ (reference sequence). This clone has just one count. Assay: immunoSEQ multiplex PCR; the TCRdb copy retains only in-frame clones and omits some. The data contain 20,000 to 30,000 clones, about 70% of them seen just once; the ten biggest clones take up approximately 3.4%. The chain combines TRBV7-9 with TRBJ2-1, with D perhaps matching TRBD2 (7 bases). The source of this sequence is a human donor with classical Hodgkin lymphoma. The source material was peripheral blood mononuclear cells (PBMCs), sampled at baseline. Here the CDR3 reads CASSLGGGAGDEQFF. CDR3 sequence (DNA): TGTGCCAGCAGCTTAGGTGGGGGGGCTGGCGATGAGCAGTTCTTC. The entire variable domain, with the rest obtained from reference TRBV7-9 and TRBJ2-1, is as follows: DTGVSQNPRHKITKRGQNVTFRCDPISEHNRLYWYRQTLGQGPEFLTYFQNEAQLEKSRLLSDRFSAERPKGSFSTLEIQRTEQGDSAMYLCASSLGGGAGDEQFFGPGTRLTVL.